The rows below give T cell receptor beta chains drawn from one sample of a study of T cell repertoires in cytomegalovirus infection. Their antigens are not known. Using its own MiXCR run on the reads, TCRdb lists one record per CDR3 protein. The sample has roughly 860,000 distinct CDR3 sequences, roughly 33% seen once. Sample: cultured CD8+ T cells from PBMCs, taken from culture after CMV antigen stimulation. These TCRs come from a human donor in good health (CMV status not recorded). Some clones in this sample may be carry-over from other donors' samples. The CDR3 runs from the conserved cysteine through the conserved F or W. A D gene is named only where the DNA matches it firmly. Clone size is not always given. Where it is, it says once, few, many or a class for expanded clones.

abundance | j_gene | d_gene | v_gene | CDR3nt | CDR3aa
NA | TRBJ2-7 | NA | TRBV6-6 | TGTGCCAGCAGTTACGGGGGGGCGGGCTACGAGCAGTACTTC | CASSYGGAGYEQYF
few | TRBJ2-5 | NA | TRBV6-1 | TGTGCCAGCAGCCTTACCCGGGATTTGCAAGAGACCCAGTACTTC | CASSLTRDLQETQYF
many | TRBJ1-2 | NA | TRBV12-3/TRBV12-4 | TGTGCCAGCAGTTTAGGGGGGGGGCGCGCAGGAGGCTACACCTTC | CASSLGGGRAGGYTF
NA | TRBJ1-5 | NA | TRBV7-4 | TGTGCCAGCAGCCTCGGGACACAACGTAGCGATCAGCCCCAGCATTTT | CASSLGTQRSDQPQHF
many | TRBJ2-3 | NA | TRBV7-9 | TGTGCCAGCAGCTGGGAAGGGGGTATCAGAGATACGCAGTATTTT | CASSWEGGIRDTQYF
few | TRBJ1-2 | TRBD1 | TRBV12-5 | TGTGCTAGTGGAACGACAGGGGGGTATGGCTACACCTTC | CASGTTGGYGYTF
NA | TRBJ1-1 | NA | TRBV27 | TGTGCCAGCAGTTTCGGAGAGGGGGGTCCTGAAGCTTTCTTT | CASSFGEGGPEAFF
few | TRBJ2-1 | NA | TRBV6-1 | TGTGCCAGCAGTGAGGGTGGCGGGGTCTACAATGAGCAGTTCTTC | CASSEGGGVYNEQFF
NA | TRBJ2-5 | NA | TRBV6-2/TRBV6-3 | TGTGCCAGCGGCATCTGGGAAGAGACCCAGTACTTC | CASGIWEETQYF
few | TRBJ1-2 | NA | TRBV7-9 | TGTGCCAGCAGCCTACCAGGCGTGGATGGCTACACCTTC | CASSLPGVDGYTF
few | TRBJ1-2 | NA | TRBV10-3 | TGTGCCATCAGTGAGGACGTGGGCGTTTACTATGGCTACACCTTC | CAISEDVGVYYGYTF
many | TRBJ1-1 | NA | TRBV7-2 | TGTGCCAGCAGCCTGCATTGGGTAACGGACACTGAAGCTTTCTTT | CASSLHWVTDTEAFF
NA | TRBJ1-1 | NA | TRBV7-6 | TGTGCCAGCAGCTTATCGTCAGGGGTTGAAGCTTTCTTT | CASSLSSGVEAFF
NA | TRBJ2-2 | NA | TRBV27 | TGTGCCAGCAGGGAGCCCGAAGGTGCCGGGGAGCTGTTTTTT | CASREPEGAGELFF
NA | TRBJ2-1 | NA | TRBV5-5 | TGTGCCAGCAGCTTGGAGGCAGGGGCGACGAATGAGCAGTTCTTC | CASSLEAGATNEQFF
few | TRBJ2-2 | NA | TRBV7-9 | TGTGCCAGCAGCTTACCACCGGGACTTACAGGGCGTACCGGGGAGCTGTTTTTT | CASSLPPGLTGRTGELFF
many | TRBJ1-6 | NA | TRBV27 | TGTGCCAGCGGCGTGAATAATTCACCCCTCCACTTT | CASGVNNSPLHF
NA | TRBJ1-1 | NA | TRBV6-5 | TGTGCCAGCAATATCCCGGGGGGCACTGAAGCTTTCTTT | CASNIPGGTEAFF
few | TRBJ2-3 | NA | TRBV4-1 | TGCGCCAGCAGCCAAGATTCGGTGCCAGGGGGCACAGATACGCAGTATTTT | CASSQDSVPGGTDTQYF
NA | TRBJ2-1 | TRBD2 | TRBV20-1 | TGCAGTGCTAGAATGGCGGGGGGGCGGTACAATGAGCAGTTCTTC | CSARMAGGRYNEQFF
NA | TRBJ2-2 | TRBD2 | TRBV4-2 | TGTGCCAGCAGCCAAAGGGCTAGCGGGGGAACCGGGGAGCTGTTTTTT | CASSQRASGGTGELFF
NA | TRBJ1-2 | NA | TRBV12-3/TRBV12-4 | TGTGCCAGCAGTTTTTCCCCCTACACCTTC | CASSFSPYTF
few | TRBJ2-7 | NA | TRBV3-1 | TGTGCCAGCAGCCCCGACTTCGACGAGCAGTACTTC | CASSPDFDEQYF
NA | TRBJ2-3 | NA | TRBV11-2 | TGTGCCAGCAGCTTAGATATATGGGGTGGTGGCACAGATACGCAGTATTTT | CASSLDIWGGGTDTQYF
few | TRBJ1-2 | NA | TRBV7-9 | TGTGCCAGCAGCTTCAGGGGATACGGCTACACCTTC | CASSFRGYGYTF
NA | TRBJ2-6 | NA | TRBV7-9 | TGTGCCAGCAGCCGACCAGAGGCTGGGGCCAACGTCCTGACTTTC | CASSRPEAGANVLTF
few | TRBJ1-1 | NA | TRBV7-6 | TGTGCCAGCAGCTTAGAGGAGGGAGATCTGGACACTGAAGCTTTCTTT | CASSLEEGDLDTEAFF
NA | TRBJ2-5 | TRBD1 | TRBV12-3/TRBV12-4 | TGTGCCAGTCAATCCAGTGGGACAGACCAAGAGACCCAGTACTTC | CASQSSGTDQETQYF
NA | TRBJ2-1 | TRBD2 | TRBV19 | TGTGCCAGTAGTCCCTTCCCGGGGGGGCTGAATGAGCAGTTCTTC | CASSPFPGGLNEQFF
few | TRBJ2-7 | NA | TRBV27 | TGTGCCAGCAGCCGAGGGGAGTACGAGCAGTACTTC | CASSRGEYEQYF
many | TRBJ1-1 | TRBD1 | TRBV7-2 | TGTGCCAGCAGCTTACCCACAGGGGTAGTGAGAAAAGTCACTGAAGCTTTCTTT | CASSLPTGVVRKVTEAFF